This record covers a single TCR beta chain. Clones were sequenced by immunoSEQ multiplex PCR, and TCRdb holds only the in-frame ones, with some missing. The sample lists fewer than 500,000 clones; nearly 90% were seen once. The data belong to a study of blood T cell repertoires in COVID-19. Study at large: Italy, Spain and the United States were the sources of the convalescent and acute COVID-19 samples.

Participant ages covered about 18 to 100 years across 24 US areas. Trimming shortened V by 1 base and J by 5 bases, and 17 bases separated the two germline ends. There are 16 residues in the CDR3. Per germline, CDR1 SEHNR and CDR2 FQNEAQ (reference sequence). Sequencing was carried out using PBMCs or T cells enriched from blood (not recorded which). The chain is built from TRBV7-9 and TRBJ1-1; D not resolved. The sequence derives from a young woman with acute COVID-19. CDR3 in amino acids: CASSLVVARGKTEAFF. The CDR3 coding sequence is TGTGCCAGCAGCTTAGTAGTGGCTCGGGGTAAAACTGAAGCTTTCTTT.